This T cell receptor beta chain was retrieved from a study of T-cell memory formation after mild COVID-19. Whole-study results and caveats: Contracting CD4+ clones were located mainly in CM and EM, and CD8+ clones in EMRA.

For this clonotype: As yet, its antigen is unknown.

After 5'RACE with constant-segment primers, TCR alpha and TCR beta cDNA libraries carrying sample barcodes and UMIs were obtained. A single record per CDR3 protein comes from TCRdb applying MiXCR to the 5' RACE reads. This table holds approximately 440,000 distinct CDR3 sequences, 15% to 25% found once. Germline V gene sequence: CDR1 ENHRY, CDR2 SYGVKD. V lost 1 base and J 5 bases, leaving 12 bases between the germline ends. This CDR3 region has 15 residues. This TCR derives from an adult woman who had mild COVID-19 (a few samples of this study predate the infection). Cell type and time point are not known. The rearrangement uses TRBV10-3 and TRBJ2-1, with TRBD2 as a possible D gene (5 bases). Sequencing used PBMCs or a T cell subset sorted from them (not recorded which). The CDR3 loop reads CAISEWGEGNNEQFF. The CDR3, as DNA: TGTGCCATCAGTGAGTGGGGAGAGGGTAACAATGAGCAGTTCTTC.